This is a list of T cell receptor beta chains from one sample in a study of blood T cell repertoires in COVID-19. This table comes from immunoSEQ multiplex PCR, and its TCRdb copy is limited to in-frame clones, with some not included. The table shows approximately 280,000 clones, with about four fifths occurring only once. Sequencing was performed on PBMCs or T cells enriched from blood (not recorded which). Source of these receptors: a man between 35 and 55 years old who had been exposed to COVID-19. Each CDR3 is given with its conserved first and last residue. A D gene is named only where the DNA matches it firmly. Only some rows state a clone size, as once, few, many or a class for expanded clones.

j_call v_call clone_size d_call cdr3_nt cdr3_aa
TRBJ1-4 TRBV2 NA NA TGTGCCAGCGATGATAGCAGGGGAACGGAAAAACTGTTTTTT CASDDSRGTEKLFF
TRBJ1-5 TRBV6-5 NA NA TGTGCCAGCAGCTCAGGGGTCCTCCAGCCCCAGCATTTT CASSSGVLQPQHF
TRBJ1-1 TRBV2 NA NA TGTGCCAGCAGTGAAGGGGGGGGTGGTAATGAAGCTTTCTTT CASSEGGGGNEAFF
TRBJ1-5 TRBV11-2 NA NA TGTGCCAGCAGCTTAGATCCGGGGTTGGATCAGCCCCAGCATTTT CASSLDPGLDQPQHF
TRBJ2-2 TRBV2 NA TRBD2 TGTGCCAGCAGTGATGATAGCGGGAGGGCCAAGGGGGAGCTGTTTTTT CASSDDSGRAKGELFF
TRBJ2-5 TRBV4-1 once TRBD1 TGCGCCAGCAGCCAAGCCGACAGGGACGGAGAGACCCAGTACTTC CASSQADRDGETQYF
TRBJ2-3 TRBV6-5 NA NA TGTGCCAGCAGTTACCGGGGATTCAGCACAGATACGCAGTATTTT CASSYRGFSTDTQYF
TRBJ2-7 TRBV7-8 NA TRBD2 TGTGCCAGCAGCTTAGTAGCGGGTGCGTACGAGCAGTACTTC CASSLVAGAYEQYF
TRBJ1-1 TRBV7-9 NA NA TGTGCCAGCAGCTCTAACCCCGGGACAGAAGCTTTCTTT CASSSNPGTEAFF
TRBJ2-2 TRBV7-9 NA NA TGTGCCAGCAGCTTATCGGGACTTTCGAACACCGGGGAGCTGTTTTTT CASSLSGLSNTGELFF
TRBJ2-7 TRBV21-1 NA NA TGTGCCAGCAGCAACAATAGCGGGAGCTGCGACGAGCAGTACTTC CASSNNSGSCDEQYF
TRBJ1-1 TRBV19 NA NA TGTGCCAGTAGTTGGGGCATGAACACTGAAGCTTTCTTT CASSWGMNTEAFF
TRBJ2-1 TRBV7-8 NA TRBD2 TGTGCCAGCATCAACGCAAGAATGACTAGCGGGAGTTTAAATGAGCAGTTCTTC CASINARMTSGSLNEQFF
TRBJ2-1 TRBV3-1/TRBV3-2 NA NA TGTGCCAGCAGTCCGAGCTCCTACAATGAGCAGTTCTTC CASSPSSYNEQFF
TRBJ2-7 TRBV20-1 NA TRBD2 TGCAGTGCTAGTGGGGGACTAGCGGGAACCTACGAGCAGTACTTC CSASGGLAGTYEQYF
TRBJ2-7 TRBV5-6 few NA TGTGCCAGCAGCTTAAGCGGAGCCAGCTACGAGCAGTACTTC CASSLSGASYEQYF
TRBJ2-7 TRBV10-1 NA TRBD2 TGCGCCAGCAGTAGAAGCGGGAGTGAGTTCGAGCAGTACTTC CASSRSGSEFEQYF
TRBJ1-1 TRBV19 NA NA TGTGCCAGTAGAGTAGGGGCAAGGGACACTGAAGCTTTCTTT CASRVGARDTEAFF
TRBJ1-2 TRBV12-5 once TRBD1 TGTGCTAGTGGTCCCCTTAATGACAGGGGGCATGGCTACACCTTC CASGPLNDRGHGYTF
TRBJ2-5 TRBV4-1 NA TRBD2 TGCGCCAGCAATATTGCGGGAGGGCCCGGGGAGACCCAGTACTTC CASNIAGGPGETQYF
TRBJ2-1 TRBV19 few NA TGTGCCAGTAGTATTTTAACTGATGAGCAGTTCTTC CASSILTDEQFF
TRBJ2-5 TRBV11-2 NA NA TGTGCCAGCAGCTTAAGGCGGAGGGGGGGTCGGCAAGAGACCCAGTACTTC CASSLRRRGGRQETQYF
TRBJ1-1 TRBV5-5 NA TRBD1 TGTGCCAGCAGCTACAGGGGTAGGTACGAGCGCACTGAAGCTTTCTTT CASSYRGRYERTEAFF
TRBJ2-3 TRBV14 NA TRBD2 TGTGCCAGCAGCCAAGAAGTCCTTAACCTCGGACTAGTTGGCCGGGTCTTT CASSQEVLNLGLVGRVF
TRBJ1-1 TRBV27 NA NA TGTGCCAGCAGTACACCGGGACAAAGGTGGACTGAAGCTTTCTTT CASSTPGQRWTEAFF
TRBJ1-2 TRBV9 NA NA TGTGCCAGCAGCGTTTCCGGGACAACTACTGGCTACACCTTC CASSVSGTTTGYTF
TRBJ2-7 TRBV5-1 once NA TGCGCCAGCAGCGCCCGATTAGGACTAACGGGAGACGAGCAGTACTTC CASSARLGLTGDEQYF
TRBJ1-2 TRBV25-1 NA NA TGTGCCAGCAGTCCCCGACAGGTGATCTATGGCTACACCTTC CASSPRQVIYGYTF
TRBJ1-4 TRBV4-2 NA TRBD1 TGTGCCAGCAGCCAAGAAGAGGGGGCAGGATTTGAGGAAAAACTGTTTTTT CASSQEEGAGFEEKLFF
TRBJ1-6 TRBV18 NA NA TGTGCCAGCTCCACCACACGGGTTCAGGGTCCTTCACCCCTCCACTTT CASSTTRVQGPSPLHF
TRBJ1-1 TRBV18 NA TRBD1 TGTGCCAGCTCATCATACAGGGGTTTTGGGACTGAAGCTTTCTTT CASSSYRGFGTEAFF
TRBJ2-5 TRBV2 NA NA TGTGCCAGCAGTGATGTCGGGATGGAGACCCAGTACTTC CASSDVGMETQYF
TRBJ1-3 TRBV9 NA NA TGTGCCAGCAGAAAGACAGTTACTGGAAACACCATATATTTT CASRKTVTGNTIYF
TRBJ1-5 TRBV4-2 NA TRBD1 TGTGCCAGCAGCCCTCTGACCGGGACAGGAGATCAGCCCCAGCATTTT CASSPLTGTGDQPQHF
TRBJ1-3 TRBV29-1 NA NA TGCAGCGTTGAAACAGACGGAAACACCATATATTTT CSVETDGNTIYF
TRBJ1-1 TRBV24-1 NA NA TGTGCCACCACCGAGTCGGAGGGTCGGGTGGCTTTCTTT CATTESEGRVAFF
TRBJ2-3 TRBV6-5 NA TRBD2 TGTGCCACCCCTGCTAGCGGGAGGGTTGGAGATACGCAGTATTTT CATPASGRVGDTQYF
TRBJ2-7 TRBV5-1 NA NA TGCGCCAGCAGCTTAGTTAGCGGTACCTACGAGCAGTACTTC CASSLVSGTYEQYF
TRBJ2-6 TRBV10-1 NA NA TGCGCCAGCAGTGAGCACGTAGCCTCTGGGGCCAACGTCCTGACTTTC CASSEHVASGANVLTF
TRBJ2-1 TRBV5-1 NA NA TGCGCCAGCAGCTCCCCTCCAGGACAGTACTCCAATGAGCAGTTCTTC CASSSPPGQYSNEQFF
TRBJ2-7 TRBV5-6 NA TRBD2 TGTGCCAGCAGCCCGGGACTAGCGGAATACGAGCAGTACTTC CASSPGLAEYEQYF
TRBJ2-2 TRBV5-1 NA NA TGCGCCAGCAGCCTTGCTGGCGGCACCGGGGAGCTGTTTTTT CASSLAGGTGELFF
TRBJ2-3 TRBV10-2 once TRBD2 TGCGCCAGCAGTGTGACTAGCGGGGGCCCAGATACGCAGTATTTT CASSVTSGGPDTQYF
TRBJ2-7 TRBV19 NA NA TGTGCCAGTAGTATGCAGGACAGCTCCTACGAGCAGTACTTC CASSMQDSSYEQYF
TRBJ2-1 TRBV7-9 NA NA TGTGCCAGCAGCTTTACACACAATGAGCAGTTCTTC CASSFTHNEQFF
TRBJ1-1 TRBV20-1 NA NA TGCAGTGCTAGTGACGGAAGAGCGGAAGCTTTCTTT CSASDGRAEAFF
TRBJ2-7 TRBV30 few TRBD1 TGTGCCTGGAGAGCAGTCCCCGGGACAGAAGGCTTC CAWRAVPGTEGF
TRBJ2-7 TRBV11-2 few TRBD2 TGTGCCAGCAGCCCATCGGGTCTAGCGGGAGGTCGGTACGAGCAGTACTTC CASSPSGLAGGRYEQYF
TRBJ2-2 TRBV2 NA TRBD2 TGTGCCGGAAGGGGCGGGAGGAGGACTGGGGAGCTGTTTTTT CAGRGGRRTGELFF
TRBJ2-1 TRBV7-9 NA TRBD2 TGTGCCAGCAGCCCAACGACTAGCGGGCGGAATGAGCAGTTCTTC CASSPTTSGRNEQFF
TRBJ2-3 TRBV7-3 NA TRBD2 TGTGCCAGCAGCGGGGGACTAGCGGGATTCACAGATACGCAGTATTTT CASSGGLAGFTDTQYF
TRBJ1-2 TRBV28 NA TRBD1 TGTGCCAGCAGTATCCAAAACGAATGGACAGGGGATTTCGGCTACACCTTC CASSIQNEWTGDFGYTF
TRBJ1-5 TRBV3-1/TRBV3-2 NA NA TGTGCCAGCAGCCAAGTGGTGCCAGGCCCCCTTGGTTGTCAGCCCCAGCATTTT CASSQVVPGPLGCQPQHF
TRBJ2-4 TRBV10-1 few TRBD1 TGCGCCAGCCGACAGGGTCGGGGAGATCTCCGTAGGATTCAGTACTTC CASRQGRGDLRRIQYF
TRBJ2-1 TRBV14 once TRBD2 TGTGCCAGCAGCCAATTCAGGGCTAGCGGATACAATGAGCAGTTCTTC CASSQFRASGYNEQFF
TRBJ2-7 TRBV21-1 NA NA TGTGCCAGCAGCCCCCAGTCCCGACTAGTGTGGGATGGCTACGAGCAGTACTTC CASSPQSRLVWDGYEQYF
TRBJ1-4 TRBV9 NA NA TGTGCCAGCAGCATCGGGAGGGGAAATGAAAAACTGTTTTTT CASSIGRGNEKLFF